This entry lists 31 T cell receptor beta chains sequenced from one sample in a study of low-dose radiotherapy and immunotherapy resistance in tumors. Alpha and beta chains were covered, as first-strand cDNA relied on TRAV- and TRBV-specific primers. TCR amplification involved around 22 PCR cycles with a constant-region primer and V-primer adapter. TCRdb reprocessed the reads via MiXCR and lists one record per CDR3 protein. The sample holds about 44,000 distinct CDR3 sequences, 25% to 30% seen once. The time point denotes: after trial treatment. Documented treatment: LDRT plus nivolumab, ipilimumab, low-dose cyclophosphamide and aspirin (RACIN trial). The sample consisted of PBMCs, taken after low-dose radiotherapy plus immunotherapy. Every receptor here comes from a male donor with prostate cancer.

In its sample, this clonotype was seen once. The V call is TRBV7-6, the J call TRBJ2-1, with 7 positions matching TRBD2. V trimming: 4 bases; J trimming: 1 base; junction bases outside the gene matches: 10. The CDR3 contains 17 residues. CDR1 and CDR2 from the germline V gene are SGHVS and FNYEAQ. The CDR3 region has the DNA TGTGCCAGCAGCTCCCCGGGAGCGGGGAGTTCCTACAATGAGCAGTTCTTC. As protein: CASSSPGAGSSYNEQFF.

In its sample, this clonotype was seen many times. J is TRBJ2-1 and V is TRBV7-2; no definite D call. Trimming removed 5 bases from V and 2 bases from J, with 10 bases in between. CDR3 length: 14 residues. In germline, CDR1 is SGHTA, CDR2 FQGNSA. The CDR3 is CASSPERTYNEQFF. Written as DNA, the CDR3 is TGTGCCAGCAGCCCTGAACGGACCTACAATGAGCAGTTCTTC.

This clonotype was seen ten or more times. The V gene is TRBV5-6, the J gene TRBJ2-7, with D possibly being TRBD2 (6 bases). CDR1 and CDR2 (germline): SGHDT, YYEEEE. The CDR3 runs 13 residues. V was trimmed by 4 bases and J by 7 bases, leaving 15 bases between them. CDR3 loop: CASSPGPAGEQYF. CDR3 in DNA: TGTGCCAGCAGCCCAGGACCCGCGGGGGAGCAGTACTTC.

Turning to this clonotype: This likely came from a read error, as a far larger clone is one base away. The chain joins TRBV7-2 to TRBJ2-7, with D possibly being TRBD2 (6 bases). Trimming stripped 2 bases from V and 9 bases from J, with 14 bases between. The CDR3 covers 13 residues. In germline, CDR1 is SGHTA, CDR2 FQGNSA. The CDR3 DNA reads TGTGCCAGCAGCTTAAACACGGGAGCGGCGCAGTACTTC. It yields the protein CASSLNTGAAQYF.

This clonotype was seen ten or more times. This CDR3 is CSAGDTEAFF. The CDR3 DNA reads TGCAGCGCTGGCGACACTGAAGCTTTCTTT. The V gene is TRBV29-1, the J gene TRBJ1-1; no clear D. CDR1 and CDR2 (germline): SQVTM, ANQGSEA. The length of the CDR3 is 10 residues. Trimming pared 7 bases from V and 3 bases from J, leaving 6 bases between. The complete variable domain, with remaining parts taken from reference TRBV29-1 and TRBJ1-1, reads SAVISQKPSRDICQRGTSLTIQCQVDSQVTMMFWYRQQPGQSLTLIATANQGSEATYESGFVIDKFPISRPNLTFSTLTVSNMSPEDSSIYLCSAGDTEAFFGQGTRLTVV.

This clonotype was observed a few times. The chain is built from TRBV6-5 and TRBJ1-1; D is perhaps TRBD1 (5 bases). Between the trimmed V and J ends, which lost 2 bases and 5 bases, there was a span of 12 bases. Germline V lookup: CDR1 MNHEY, CDR2 SVGAGI. This CDR3 comprises 14 residues. The CDR3 region is CASSYGGGGTEAFF. Here the CDR3 DNA reads TGTGCCAGCAGTTACGGCGGGGGAGGAACTGAAGCTTTCTTT.

This clonotype was recorded many times. The CDR3 DNA reads TGTGCCAGTAGTATGACAGACTATGGCTACACCTTC. Translating gives CASSMTDYGYTF. The chain recombines TRBV19 with TRBJ1-2, with D possibly TRBD1 on 5 matching bases. Trimming removed 3 bases at V and 3 bases at J, with 5 bases between. CDR1 and CDR2 (germline): LNHDA, SQIVND (reference sequence). The CDR3 is 12 amino acids.

Sample share makes this clonotype medium-sized. The chain is built from TRBV28 and TRBJ2-5, with TRBD2 matching over 14 bases. The germline CDR1 and CDR2 sequences are MDHEN and SYDVKM. CDR3 length: 16 residues. V gave up 2 bases and J gave up 5 bases; unmatched junction bases: 4. The CDR3 is CASSLGTSGRWETQYF. The CDR3 nucleotides read TGTGCCAGCAGTTTAGGGACTAGCGGGAGATGGGAGACCCAGTACTTC.

This clonotype was found many times. The genes are TRBV28 and TRBJ2-7; D remains ambiguous. The germline CDR1 and CDR2 sequences are MDHEN and SYDVKM. The CDR3 sequence is 15 residues long. The germline V and J ends were trimmed by 6 bases and 5 bases, with 20 bases remaining between them. CDR3 nucleotide sequence: TGTGCCAGCAGGGTTCAACCTCAGGAGTACGACGAGCAGTACTTC. Protein sequence: CASRVQPQEYDEQYF.

This clonotype was counted at least ten times. The V gene is TRBV6-5, the J gene TRBJ1-1; D possibly corresponds to TRBD1 (5 bases). CDR1 MNHEY and CDR2 SVGAGI come from the germline V gene. The CDR3 contains 15 residues. Trimming stripped 2 bases from V and 0 bases from J, with 10 bases between. As DNA, the CDR3 is TGTGCCAGCAGTTACGACAGAGCCATGAACACTGAAGCTTTCTTT. It specifies CASSYDRAMNTEAFF.

This clonotype was found many times. J is TRBJ1-1 and V is TRBV9; 7 nucleotides align to TRBD1. Trimming cost V 3 bases and J 1 base; bases outside gene matches: 6. CDR3 length: 15 amino acids. Germline CDR1 reads SGDLS; CDR2 reads YYNGEE. CDR3 bases: TGTGCCAGCAGCGCGCGTCCAGGGGGGAACACTGAAGCTTTCTTT. Translating it yields CASSARPGGNTEAFF.

There are many counts of this clonotype. This rearrangement joins TRBV9 to TRBJ1-1; D is unresolved. The V gene's germline CDR1 is SGDLS and CDR2 YYNGEE. The CDR3 loop spans 12 amino acids. V lost 3 bases and J lost 6, with 9 bases in between. CDR3 nucleotides: TGTGCCAGCAGCGCGATGACTCCTGAAGCTTTCTTT. Its translation is CASSAMTPEAFF.

Notes on this clonotype: It is unclear where the CDR3 begins or ends on the DNA, so no DNA is shown, and the CDR3 is as TCRdb lists it. The chain is built from TRBV27 and TRBJ2-2; the D call in the table, TRBD1, was not verified against the DNA. The CDR3 numbers 18 amino acids, ends counted. The germline CDR1 and CDR2 sequences are MNHEY and SMNVEV (reference sequence). The CDR3 reads CASSFFAGGRGTGELFFF.

Worth noting for this clonotype: One base separates it from a far larger clone, so it is likely a read error. The chain recombines TRBV18 with TRBJ2-1; D not resolved. The CDR3 consists of 14 residues. Per germline, CDR1 KGHSH and CDR2 LQKENI. The V and J ends lost 0 bases and 13 bases respectively, with 16 bases between them. This CDR3 reads CASSPPVPPPTQFF. CDR3 DNA: TGTGCCAGCTCACCACCGGTCCCGCCCCCGACCCAGTTCTTC.

This clonotype was detected many times. V and J are TRBV12-3 or TRBV12-4 and TRBJ1-2, with TRBD1 as a possible D gene (6 bases). V was clipped by 1 base and J by 5 bases, with 14 bases between them. The CDR3 is 15 amino acids. This chain's CDR3 is CASSLVTRGPYGYTF. The CDR3 DNA reads TGTGCCAGCAGTTTAGTCACCAGGGGTCCATATGGCTACACCTTC.

As for this clonotype: Compared with germline, one end of the junction differs, possibly owing to a read error. The chain joins TRBV28 to TRBJ2-2; D may correspond to TRBD1 or TRBD2 (6 bases each). The CDR3 length is 14 residues. The germline CDR1 and CDR2 sequences are MDHEN and SYDVKM. CDR3 sequence: CASYDYRAAGEVFF. CDR3 nucleotides: TGCGCCAGCTATGATTACAGGGCGGCCGGGGAGGTGTTTTTT.

This clonotype was recorded many times. The chain is built from TRBV28 and TRBJ1-1; TRBD1 is a possible D gene (5 bases). Germline CDR1 and CDR2: MDHEN and SYDVKM. Trimming took 9 bases from V and 4 from J, leaving 15 bases between them. This CDR3 contains 13 residues. The CDR3 protein is CASVGTWGTEAFF. The CDR3 DNA sequence: TGTGCCAGTGTCGGGACCTGGGGCACTGAAGCTTTCTTT.

This clonotype showed up many times. The chain uses TRBV11-2 and TRBJ2-1; TRBD1 agrees at 11 bases. The CDR3 runs 17 residues. Per the germline V gene, CDR1 is SGHAT and CDR2 is FQNNGV. The junction had 12 bases not matched to a gene; V was cut back by 5 bases and J by 6 bases. The CDR3: CASSPGVRTGGFNEQFF. CDR3 nucleotides: TGTGCCAGCAGCCCTGGGGTTAGGACAGGGGGCTTCAATGAGCAGTTCTTC. Filled out from reference TRBV11-2 and TRBJ2-1, the complete variable domain reads EAGVAQSPRYKIIEKRQSVAFWCNPISGHATLYWYQQILGQGPKLLIQFQNNGVVDDSQLPKDRFSAERLKGVDSTLKIQPAKLEDSAVYLCASSPGVRTGGFNEQFFGPGTRLTVL.

This clonotype was observed many times. This chain uses TRBV27 with TRBJ2-5; a weak D match, TRBD2 (5 bases). The CDR3 sequence is 13 residues long. V was trimmed by 5 bases and J by 5 bases, leaving 12 bases between them. Germline lookup yields CDR1 MNHEY and CDR2 SMNVEV (reference sequence). CDR3 residues: CASSPTSWETQYF. DNA of the CDR3: TGTGCCAGCAGTCCCACTAGTTGGGAGACCCAGTACTTC.

This clonotype has ten or more counts. The chain carries TRBV20-1 and TRBJ2-3, with 7 bases aligning to TRBD2. Germline CDR1 and CDR2: DFQATT and SNEGSKA (reference sequence). After removal of 0 bases from V and 1 base from J, the junction contained 7 bases not matched to a gene. The CDR3 is 16 amino acids. CDR3 region: CSARDRSTSGTDTQYF. DNA for the CDR3: TGCAGTGCTAGAGATCGGAGCACTAGCGGCACAGATACGCAGTATTTT.

V and J are TRBV12-3 or TRBV12-4 and TRBJ1-6; maybe TRBD1 (5 bases). The CDR3 has 14 residues. The V end was cut by 5 bases, the J end by 8 bases, with 13 bases between. CDR3 bases: TGTGCCAGCAGTCCAGACAGCCGGGATTCACCCCTCCACTTT. As protein: CASSPDSRDSPLHF.

This clonotype was recorded a few times. A far larger clone is a single base away, which makes a read error likely. The rearrangement joins TRBV29-1 to TRBJ2-7, with a weak D call TRBD2 (6 bases). With 0 bases removed from V and 7 bases from J, the gap between germline ends came to 19 bases. The CDR3 has 15 amino acids. The germline gives CDR1 SQVTM, CDR2 ANQGSEA. This chain's CDR3 is CSVEDGSGLYNEQYF. Written as DNA, the CDR3 is TGCAGCGTTGAAGATGGATCGGGACTCTACAATGAGCAGTACTTC.

Comments on this clonotype: A far bigger clonotype differs at one base, so this is likely a read error. V gene TRBV12-3 or TRBV12-4 combines with J gene TRBJ2-1; D is possibly TRBD1 or TRBD2 (5 bases each). The CDR3 runs to 13 residues. The germline V and J ends were trimmed by 7 bases and 10 bases, with 17 bases remaining between them. CDR3 in amino acids: CASTPSGGREQFF. The CDR3 DNA is TGTGCCAGCACCCCCAGTGGGGGACGCGAGCAGTTCTTC.

This clonotype was detected many times. The chain combines TRBV20-1 with TRBJ2-7; D is possibly TRBD2 (5 bases). With 7 bases removed from V and 7 bases from J, the gap between germline ends came to 26 bases. Germline V gives CDR1 DFQATT, CDR2 SNEGSKA (reference sequence). This CDR3 region has 15 residues. In DNA, the CDR3 is TGCAGTGTCCTCCCCTCTCTGGGGAGAAGGGAAGAGCAGTACTTC. This encodes CSVLPSLGRREEQYF.

A few counts support this clonotype. The chain uses TRBV28 and TRBJ2-1; TRBD2 matches 9 bases. J lost 3 bases, V lost 6 bases, and 6 bases had no gene match. This CDR3 spans 15 amino acids. Germline values: CDR1 MDHEN, CDR2 SYDVKM. The DNA for the CDR3 is TGTGCCAGCAGGGTAGCGGGGGAGGACTACAATGAGCAGTTCTTC. Translation gives CASRVAGEDYNEQFF.

At least ten counts were recorded for this clonotype. The chain combines TRBV4-1 with TRBJ1-2; D is ambiguous. CDR1 and CDR2 from the germline V gene are MGHRA and YSYEKL. This CDR3 region has 15 residues. The V and J ends lost 0 bases and 3 bases respectively, with 11 bases between them. The CDR3 DNA reads TGCGCCAGCAGCCAAGATCAAACACCCTACTATGGCTACACCTTC. This codes for CASSQDQTPYYGYTF.

Turning to this clonotype: Since a far larger clone is one base different, this is likely a read error. This rearrangement joins TRBV5-1 to TRBJ2-1, with 8 bases identical to TRBD2. CDR3 size: 16 residues. Germline V lookup: CDR1 SGHRS, CDR2 YFSETQ. V trimming: 2 bases; J trimming: 10 bases; junction bases outside the gene matches: 14. CDR3 sequence (DNA): TGCGCCAGCAGCTTCGGGATTAGCGGGGTCCAATACGAGCAGTTCTTC. It yields the protein CASSFGISGVQYEQFF.

This clonotype was recorded at least ten times. Sequence at one end of the junction differs from germline and may be a read error. DNA of the CDR3: TGTGCCAGCACCAAAGGGGAGACTAGCGGGTCTAGGTCGCTCTTC. Its translation: CASTKGETSGSRSLF. The chain uses TRBV6-2 or TRBV6-3 and TRBJ2-1; 10 positions match TRBD2. This CDR3 is built from 15 residues. Germline loops: CDR1 MNHEY, CDR2 SVGEGT.

In this sample, this clonotype turned up many times. The gene calls are TRBV7-8 and TRBJ2-7, with TRBD1 matching over 12 bases. CDR3 length equals 15 residues. Germline V gene sequence: CDR1 SGHVS, CDR2 FQNEAQ. V was clipped by 5 bases and J by 4 bases; unmatched bases: 6. CDR3 coding DNA: TGTGCCAGCAGCCTCGGGACAGGGGGCCGGTACGAGCAGTACTTC. Its protein product is CASSLGTGGRYEQYF. Looking up the rest from reference TRBV7-8 and TRBJ2-7 gives the full variable domain: GAGVSQSPRYKVAKRGQDVALRCDPISGHVSLFWYQQALGQGPEFLTYFQNEAQLDKSGLPSDRFFAERPEGSVSTLKIQRTQQEDSAVYLCASSLGTGGRYEQYFGPGTRLTVT.

This clonotype was detected ten times or more. The rearrangement links TRBV4-1 to TRBJ2-3, with 7 bases lining up with TRBD2. Germline CDR1 is MGHRA and CDR2 is YSYEKL. The V gene end was trimmed by 0 bases and the J gene end by 6 bases; junction bases not matched to a gene: 3. The CDR3 runs 14 residues. The CDR3, as DNA: TGCGCCAGCAGCCAAGAGGGAGGGCTCGATACGCAGTATTTT. Translating it yields CASSQEGGLDTQYF.

This clonotype was detected ten times or more. CDR3 DNA sequence: TGTGCCAGCAGCTCTTACAGGGAGGGGACCCAGTACTTC. This encodes CASSSYREGTQYF. V is TRBV7-3 and J is TRBJ2-5; possible D gene TRBD2, 7 bases. V lost 4 bases to trimming and J lost 7 bases, with 13 bases between them. CDR3 size: 13 residues. Germline V gene sequence: CDR1 SGHTA, CDR2 FQGTGA.